This T cell receptor (beta chain) was identified during a study of blood T cell repertoires in COVID-19. Study summary: The cDNA or gDNA used as material had been derived from T cells, B-cell-depleted T cells, or PBMCs.

This table comes from immunoSEQ multiplex PCR, and its TCRdb copy is limited to in-frame clones, with some not included. The sample lists under 200,000 clones, roughly 87% occurring once. This study enrolled people aged roughly 18 to 89 from about 26 US geographic areas. Participant-reported clinical history was the basis for cohort assignment. Recovered status applied to Cohort 3 donors who had two consecutive negative PCRs. It also applied to those with clearance or with symptom resolution. The CDR3 is 19 amino acids. The chain joins TRBV21-1 to TRBJ1-5; TRBD1, the table's D call, lacks a check against the DNA. TRBV21-1 is marked as a pseudogene. The sequence was obtained from a woman aged 45-59 years who had recovered from COVID-19. The sample taken for sequencing was PBMCs or T cells enriched from blood (not recorded which). CDR3 nucleotides: TGTGCCAGCAACTTACCGACAGGGACCACCTTAGGGGATGGCCAGCCCCAGCATTTT. Its translation is CASNLPTGTTLGDGQPQHF.